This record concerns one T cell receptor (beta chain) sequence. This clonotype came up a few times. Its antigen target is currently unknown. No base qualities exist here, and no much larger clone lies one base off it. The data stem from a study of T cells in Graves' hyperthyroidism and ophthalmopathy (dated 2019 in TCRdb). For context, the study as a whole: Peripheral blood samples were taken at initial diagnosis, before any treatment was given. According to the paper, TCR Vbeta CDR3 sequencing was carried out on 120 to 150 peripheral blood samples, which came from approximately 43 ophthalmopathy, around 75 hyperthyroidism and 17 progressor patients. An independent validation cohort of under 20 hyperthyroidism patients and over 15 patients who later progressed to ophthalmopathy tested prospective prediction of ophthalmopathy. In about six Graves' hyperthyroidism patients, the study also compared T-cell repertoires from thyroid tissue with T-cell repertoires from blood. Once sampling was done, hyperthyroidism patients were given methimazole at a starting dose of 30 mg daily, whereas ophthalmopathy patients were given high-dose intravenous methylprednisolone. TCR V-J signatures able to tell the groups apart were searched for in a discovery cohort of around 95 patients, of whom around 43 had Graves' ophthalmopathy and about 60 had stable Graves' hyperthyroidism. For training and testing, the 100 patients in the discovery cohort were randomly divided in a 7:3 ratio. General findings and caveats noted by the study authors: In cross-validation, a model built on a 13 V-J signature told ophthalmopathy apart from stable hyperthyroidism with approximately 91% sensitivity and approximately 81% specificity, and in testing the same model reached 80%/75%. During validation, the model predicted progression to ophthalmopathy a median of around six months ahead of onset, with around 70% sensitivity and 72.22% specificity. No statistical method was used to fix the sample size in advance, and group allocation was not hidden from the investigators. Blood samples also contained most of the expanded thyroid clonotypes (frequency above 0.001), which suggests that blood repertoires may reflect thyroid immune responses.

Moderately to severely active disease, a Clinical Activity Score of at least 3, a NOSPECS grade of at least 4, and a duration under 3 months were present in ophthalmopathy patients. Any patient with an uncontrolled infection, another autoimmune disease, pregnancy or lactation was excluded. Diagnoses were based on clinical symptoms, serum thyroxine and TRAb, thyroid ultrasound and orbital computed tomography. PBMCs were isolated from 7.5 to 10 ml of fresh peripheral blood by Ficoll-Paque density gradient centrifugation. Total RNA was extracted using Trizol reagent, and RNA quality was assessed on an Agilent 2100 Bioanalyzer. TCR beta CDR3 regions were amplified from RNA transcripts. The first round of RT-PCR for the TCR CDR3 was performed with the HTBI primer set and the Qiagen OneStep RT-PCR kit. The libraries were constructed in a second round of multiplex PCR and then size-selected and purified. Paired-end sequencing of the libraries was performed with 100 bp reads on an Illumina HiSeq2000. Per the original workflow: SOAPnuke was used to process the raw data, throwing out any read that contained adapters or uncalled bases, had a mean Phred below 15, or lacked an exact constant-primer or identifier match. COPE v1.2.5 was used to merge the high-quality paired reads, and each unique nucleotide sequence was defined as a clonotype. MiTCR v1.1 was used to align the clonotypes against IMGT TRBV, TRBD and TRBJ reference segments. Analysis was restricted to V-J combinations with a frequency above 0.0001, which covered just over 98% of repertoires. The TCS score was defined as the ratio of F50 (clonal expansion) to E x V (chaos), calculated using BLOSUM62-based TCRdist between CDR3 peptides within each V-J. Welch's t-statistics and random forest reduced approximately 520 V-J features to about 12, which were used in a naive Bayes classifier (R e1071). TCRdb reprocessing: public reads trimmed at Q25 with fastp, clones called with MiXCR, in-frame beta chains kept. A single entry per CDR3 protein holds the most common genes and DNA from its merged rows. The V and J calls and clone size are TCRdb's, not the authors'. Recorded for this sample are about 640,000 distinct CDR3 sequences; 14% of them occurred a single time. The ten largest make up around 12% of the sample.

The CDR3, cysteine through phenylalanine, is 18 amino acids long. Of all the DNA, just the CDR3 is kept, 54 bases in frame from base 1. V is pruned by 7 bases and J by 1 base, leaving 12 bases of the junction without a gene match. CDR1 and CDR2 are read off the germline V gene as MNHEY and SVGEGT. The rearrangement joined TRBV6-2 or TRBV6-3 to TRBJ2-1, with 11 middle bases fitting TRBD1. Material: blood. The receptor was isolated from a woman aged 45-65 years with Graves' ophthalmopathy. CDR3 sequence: CASTIRTGGLLSYNEQFF. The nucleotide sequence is TGTGCCAGCACTATTAGGACAGGGGGCCTTTTGTCCTACAATGAGCAGTTCTTC.